A single sample is the source of the 2 T cell receptor beta chains below, sequenced in a study of breast tumors, draining lymph nodes, adjacent tissues. TCRdb passed the multiplex PCR reads through MiXCR, listing each CDR3 protein once. The data show about 140,000 distinct CDR3 sequences, about a fifth seen once. Samples came from axillary lymph nodes draining the breast cancer. Source material: axillary lymph node tissue. These receptors came from a female donor with breast cancer. Some clones in this sample may be carry-over from other donors' samples.

Remarks on this clonotype: With a much larger clone just one base away, this may be a read error. The conserved phenylalanine or tryptophan normally closing the CDR3 is absent here, so this likely arose from a read error. This rearrangement joins TRBV11-2 to TRBJ2-5, with D possibly TRBD2 on 5 matching bases. In germline, CDR1 is SGHAT, CDR2 FQNNGV. The V end lost 3 bases, the J end lost 6 bases, and 14 bases lay between the germline ends. The length of the CDR3 is 14 residues. The CDR3 protein is CASSFAGNGQTQYL. The CDR3 coding sequence is TGTGCCAGCAGCTTCGCCGGGAACGGACAGACCCAGTACCTC.

The sample holds many counts of this clonotype. This sequence joins TRBV27 and TRBJ1-6, with 7 bases matching TRBD1. The V and J ends lost 3 bases and 4 bases, in that order; junction bases with no gene match: 3. This CDR3 contains 15 residues. Germline V gene data show CDR1 as MNHEY and CDR2 as SMNVEV (reference sequence). CDR3 region: CASSFDREYNSPLHF. Written as DNA, the CDR3 is TGTGCCAGCAGTTTTGACAGGGAGTATAATTCACCCCTCCACTTT.